These 20 T cell receptor beta chains came from one sample sequenced in a study of blood T cell repertoires in COVID-19 (TCRdb year 2020). Library preparation employed the immunoSEQ multiplex PCR assay. The table comes from immuneACCESS by way of TCRdb, which keeps in-frame sequences with V and J called. Part of the clones is missing from these tables; in studies checked, under half for an unresolved V gene and the rest for unknown reasons. The sample contains over 150,000 clones, more than 70% of them found a single time. In total, the top ten clones hold about 7% of the sample. Input material: peripheral blood. These receptors all come from a man between 50 and 59 years old with active or convalescent COVID-19.

V usage is TRBV4-3 and J usage is TRBJ2-1; 7 bases are shared with TRBD1. Germline values: CDR1 LGHNA, CDR2 YSLEER. V shed 1 base and J 11 bases; nucleotides not matched to a gene: 2. The CDR3 spans 12 residues. The DNA of the CDR3 is TGCGCCAGCAGCCAAGGGACAGGACAGCAGTTCTTC. This encodes CASSQGTGQQFF.

The CDR3 bases are TGTGCCAGCAGAGCCGACACTGAAGCTTTCTTT. It encodes CASRADTEAFF. V gene TRBV6-6 combines with J gene TRBJ1-1, with D uncertain. The CDR3 is 11 residues long. Deletions cut 6 bases from V and 3 bases from J, with 5 bases between. CDR1 MNHNY and CDR2 SVGAGI come from the germline V gene (reference sequence).

J is TRBJ2-1 and V is TRBV10-2, with 7 positions matching TRBD2. V lost 6 bases to trimming and J lost 5 bases; unmatched junction nucleotides: 1. CDR3 length: 12 amino acids. Germline loops: CDR1 WSHSY, CDR2 SAAADI. The DNA of the CDR3 is TGCGCCAGCAGGCGGGGGAACAATGAGCAGTTCTTC. Encoded protein: CASRRGNNEQFF.

This chain joins TRBV4-3 and TRBJ1-1; 12 positions agree with TRBD1. Unmatched junction bases numbered 6, after V lost 4 bases and J lost 3 bases. Germline CDR1 and CDR2: LGHNA and YSLEER. The CDR3 is 16 residues long. This chain's CDR3 is CASSRGQGALDTEAFF. For the CDR3, the DNA is TGCGCCAGCAGCCGGGGACAGGGGGCGCTGGACACTGAAGCTTTCTTT.

The chain combines TRBV5-1 with TRBJ1-5; D is ambiguous. The CDR3 sequence is 18 residues long. The V and J ends lost 2 bases and 1 base respectively, with 19 bases between them. Germline V gene data show CDR1 as SGHRS and CDR2 as YFSETQ. The CDR3 sequence: CASSLTPIRESSNQPQHF. The CDR3 nucleotides are TGCGCCAGCAGCTTAACACCCATTAGGGAGAGCAGCAATCAGCCCCAGCATTTT.

The chain links TRBV28 to TRBJ2-5; D remains unclear. The CDR3 contains 14 residues. Trimming cost V 6 bases and J 5 bases, with 16 bases left between them. CDR1 is MDHEN, CDR2 SYDVKM, per germline. The CDR3: CASSTTIPLETQYF. DNA of the CDR3: TGTGCCAGCAGCACCACAATACCCCTCGAGACCCAGTACTTC. Looking up the rest from reference TRBV28 and TRBJ2-5 gives the full variable domain: DVKVTQSSRYLVKRTGEKVFLECVQDMDHENMFWYRQDPGLGLRLIYFSYDVKMKEKGDIPEGYSVSREKKERFSLILESASTNQTSMYLCASSTTIPLETQYFGPGTRLLVL.

The chain recombines TRBV6-2 or TRBV6-3 with TRBJ2-1; D might be TRBD1 (6 bases). The CDR3 has 15 amino acids. The germline V gene encodes CDR1 MNHEY and CDR2 SVGEGT. V shed 5 bases and J shed 0 bases, with 11 bases lying between them. The CDR3 coding sequence is TGTGCCAGCAGTCGAGCGGACAGCTCCTACAATGAGCAGTTCTTC. This gives the protein CASSRADSSYNEQFF.

The chain combines TRBV7-2 with TRBJ1-4, with TRBD1 as a possible D gene (6 bases). The germline V gene has CDR1 SGHTA and CDR2 FQGNSA. This CDR3 region has 15 residues. Trimming pared 4 bases from V and 7 bases from J, leaving 16 bases between. This CDR3 is CASSYGGASGEKLFF. In nucleotides, the CDR3 is TGTGCCAGCAGCTATGGGGGGGCGTCGGGTGAAAAACTGTTTTTT.

This clone has just one count. V and J are TRBV21-1 and TRBJ1-4; no DNA check was done on the table's D call, TRBD1. TRBV21-1 represents a pseudogene. The CDR3 loop spans 16 amino acids. CDR3 sequence: CASSKVGTGDFEKLFF. DNA for the CDR3: TGTGCCAGCAGCAAAGTGGGGACAGGGGACTTTGAAAAACTGTTTTTT.

The rearrangement joins TRBV5-1 to TRBJ2-3; 11 nucleotides line up with TRBD2. Trimming at V came to 4 bases and at J to 4 bases, leaving 8 bases not matched to a gene. The germline V gene encodes CDR1 SGHRS and CDR2 YFSETQ. The CDR3 is 16 amino acids. CDR3 nucleotide sequence: TGCGCCAGCAGCCAGCGTCCTAGCGGGAGGTCAGATACGCAGTATTTT. It translates to CASSQRPSGRSDTQYF.

The chain has TRBV9 and TRBJ2-1; D unresolved. V was pared by 0 bases and J by 5 bases, with 12 bases between. The CDR3 runs to 15 residues. The germline V gene encodes CDR1 SGDLS and CDR2 YYNGEE. This chain's CDR3 is CASSVGSFGHNEQFF. The CDR3 DNA reads TGTGCCAGCAGCGTAGGGTCATTTGGCCACAATGAGCAGTTCTTC.

CDR3 sequence reads: CASSLEHGVYGYTF. The CDR3 bases are TGTGCCAGCAGCTTAGAGCACGGAGTCTATGGCTACACCTTC. The chain combines TRBV7-9 with TRBJ1-2; the D is unclear. Per germline, CDR1 SEHNR and CDR2 FQNEAQ (reference sequence). Trimming removed 1 base at V and 4 bases at J, with 10 bases between. The CDR3 contains 14 residues.

The chain is built from TRBV5-4 and TRBJ1-1; TRBD1 might be the D (5 bases). Germline lookup yields CDR1 SGHNT and CDR2 YYREEE (reference sequence). This CDR3 contains 14 residues. V was shortened by 4 bases and J by 3 bases, with 13 bases between the two germline ends. The CDR3 sequence: CASSTYQGDTEAFF. CDR3 bases: TGTGCCAGCAGCACGTATCAGGGCGACACTGAAGCTTTCTTT. The full variable domain, in which reference TRBV5-4 and TRBJ1-1 provide the parts outside the CDR3, is ETGVTQSPTHLIKTRGQQVTLRCSSQSGHNTVSWYQQALGQGPQFIFQYYREEENGRGNFPPRFSGLQFPNYSSELNVNALELDDSALYLCASSTYQGDTEAFFGQGTRLTVV.

This chain uses TRBV2 with TRBJ2-5; unclear D gene. V shed 5 bases and J shed 2 bases, with 9 bases lying between them. CDR3 length: 13 amino acids. Germline assignment: CDR1 SNHLY and CDR2 FYNNEI. The CDR3 DNA sequence: TGTGCCAGCAGTCGCGAGGCGCAAGAGACCCAGTACTTC. It specifies CASSREAQETQYF.

The V call is TRBV5-1, the J call TRBJ2-3; 10 bases match TRBD2. The V and J ends lost 4 bases and 4 bases, in that order; junction bases with no gene match: 6. This CDR3 is built from 15 residues. Germline lookup yields CDR1 SGHRS and CDR2 YFSETQ. CDR3 amino acids: CASSPGLAVPDTQYF. CDR3 DNA sequence: TGCGCCAGCAGCCCTGGACTAGCGGTCCCAGATACGCAGTATTTT.

The chain employs TRBV2 and TRBJ2-7; 8 positions match TRBD1. After removal of 6 bases from V and 6 bases from J, the junction contained 13 bases not matched to a gene. The V gene's germline CDR1 is SNHLY and CDR2 FYNNEI. CDR3 size: 15 residues. This CDR3 is CASRGTGTGSREQYF. The CDR3, as DNA: TGTGCCAGCAGGGGTACCGGGACAGGCTCTCGCGAGCAGTACTTC.

This CDR3 reads CASSLSWDRVFTEAFF. The CDR3 DNA reads TGTGCCAGCAGTTTATCGTGGGACAGGGTTTTCACTGAAGCTTTCTTT. The rearrangement joins TRBV27 to TRBJ1-1; 9 nucleotides align to TRBD1. CDR1 and CDR2 (germline): MNHEY, SMNVEV (reference sequence). This CDR3 region has 16 residues. Trimming at V came to 0 bases and at J to 4 bases, leaving 6 bases not matched to a gene.

V usage is TRBV6-4 and J usage is TRBJ2-5, with 7 positions matching TRBD2. The CDR3 extends over 13 amino acids. Germline V CDR1 and CDR2: MRHNA, SNTAGT. V shed 4 bases, J shed 5 bases, and the junction held 4 bases outside the gene matches. CDR3 in DNA: TGTGCCAGCAGTGCCGGTAGCGGGGAGACCCAGTACTTC. It yields the protein CASSAGSGETQYF.

This clone turned up a few times. This chain connects TRBV7-9 to TRBJ1-6; D is ambiguous. The V end was cut by 5 bases, the J end by 12 bases, with 17 bases between. The CDR3 sequence is 14 residues long. CDR1 and CDR2 from the germline V gene are SEHNR and FQNEAQ (reference sequence). The CDR3 DNA reads as TGTGCCAGCAGCGCCGGTTCGTCCCCTGGACCCCTCCACTTT. Amino acids: CASSAGSSPGPLHF.

V and J are TRBV19 and TRBJ2-1; 9 bases are a match to TRBD2. Trimming removed 5 bases from V and 8 bases from J; junction bases left unmatched: 13. CDR1 and CDR2 from the germline V gene are LNHDA and SQIVND (reference sequence). The CDR3 is made up of 16 amino acids. CDR3 DNA sequence: TGTGCCAGTAGTGTCACCGGGACTAGCTCGTTCGATGAGCAGTTCTTC. This codes for CASSVTGTSSFDEQFF.